This T cell receptor (beta chain) was captured in a study of response to subunit inactivated influenza vaccine. The CDR3 covers 17 residues. Germline V gene lookup returns CDR1 LGHNA and CDR2 YSLEER. V was pared by 0 bases and J by 0 bases, with 12 bases between. A single record per CDR3 protein comes from TCRdb applying MiXCR to the RT-PCR reads. The sample gives about 500,000 distinct CDR3 sequences, more than 15% of which show up once; roughly 3% is in the top ten. This clonotype was observed at least ten times. The J gene is TRBJ2-1, the V gene TRBV4-3; D is unresolved. This clonotype originated in a man between 45 and 75 years old who received an inactivated influenza vaccine. Sequenced here: CD4+ T cells sorted from PBMCs, sampled around 25 months after vaccination. The CDR3 DNA reads as TGCGCCAGCAGCCAAGAGTTCGGCAGCAGCTCCTACAATGAGCAGTTCTTC. Amino acid sequence: CASSQEFGSSSYNEQFF.